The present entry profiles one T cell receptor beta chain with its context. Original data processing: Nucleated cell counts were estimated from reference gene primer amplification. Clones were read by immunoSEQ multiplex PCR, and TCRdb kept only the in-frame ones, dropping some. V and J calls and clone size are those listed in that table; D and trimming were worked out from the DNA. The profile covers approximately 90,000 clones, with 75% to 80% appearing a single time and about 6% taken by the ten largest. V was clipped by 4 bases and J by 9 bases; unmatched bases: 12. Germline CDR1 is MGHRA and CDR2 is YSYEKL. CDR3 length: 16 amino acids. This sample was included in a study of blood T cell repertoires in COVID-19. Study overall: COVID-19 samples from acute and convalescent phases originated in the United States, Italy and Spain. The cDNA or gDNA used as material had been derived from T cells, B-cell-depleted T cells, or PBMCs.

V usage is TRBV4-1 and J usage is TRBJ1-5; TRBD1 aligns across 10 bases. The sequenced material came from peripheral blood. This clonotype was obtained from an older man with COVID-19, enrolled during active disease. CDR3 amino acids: CASSPIPGQGIPPQHF. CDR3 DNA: TGCGCCAGCAGCCCGATTCCGGGACAGGGGATTCCGCCCCAGCATTTT.